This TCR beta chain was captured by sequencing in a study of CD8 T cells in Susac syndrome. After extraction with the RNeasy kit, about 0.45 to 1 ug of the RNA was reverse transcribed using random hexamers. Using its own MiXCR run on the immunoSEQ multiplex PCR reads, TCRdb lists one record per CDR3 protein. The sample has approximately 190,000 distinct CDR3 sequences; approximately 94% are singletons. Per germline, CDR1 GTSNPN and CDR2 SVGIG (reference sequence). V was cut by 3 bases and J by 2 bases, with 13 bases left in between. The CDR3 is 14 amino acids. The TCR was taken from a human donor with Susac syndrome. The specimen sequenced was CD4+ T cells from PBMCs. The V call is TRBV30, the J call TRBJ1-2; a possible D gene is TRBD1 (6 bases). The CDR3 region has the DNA TGTGCCTGGAGAGCTCAGGACAGAAACTATGGCTACACCTTC. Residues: CAWRAQDRNYGYTF.